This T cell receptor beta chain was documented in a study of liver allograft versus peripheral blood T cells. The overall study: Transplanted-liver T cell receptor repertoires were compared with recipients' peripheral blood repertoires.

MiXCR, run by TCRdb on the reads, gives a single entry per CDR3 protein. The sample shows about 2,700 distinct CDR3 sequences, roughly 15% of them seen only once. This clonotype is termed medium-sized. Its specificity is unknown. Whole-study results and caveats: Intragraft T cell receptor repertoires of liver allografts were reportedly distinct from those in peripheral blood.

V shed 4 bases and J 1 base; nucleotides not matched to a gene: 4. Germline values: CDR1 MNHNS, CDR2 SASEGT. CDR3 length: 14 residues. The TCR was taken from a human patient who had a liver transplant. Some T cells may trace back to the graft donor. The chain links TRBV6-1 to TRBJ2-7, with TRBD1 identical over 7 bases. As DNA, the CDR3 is TGTGCCAGCAGTGCCCTACAGGGGTCCTACGAGCAGTACTTC. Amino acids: CASSALQGSYEQYF.